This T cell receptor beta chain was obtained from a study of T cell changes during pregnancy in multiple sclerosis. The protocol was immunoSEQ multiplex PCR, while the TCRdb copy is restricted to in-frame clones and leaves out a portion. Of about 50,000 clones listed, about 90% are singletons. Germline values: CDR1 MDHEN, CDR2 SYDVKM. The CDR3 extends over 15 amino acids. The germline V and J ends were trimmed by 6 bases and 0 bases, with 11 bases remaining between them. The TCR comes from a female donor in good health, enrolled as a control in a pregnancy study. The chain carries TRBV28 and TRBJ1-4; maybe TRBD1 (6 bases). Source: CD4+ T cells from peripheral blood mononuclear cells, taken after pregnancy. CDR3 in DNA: TGTGCCAGCAGGGACAGCCATGCAACTAATGAAAAACTGTTTTTT. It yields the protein CASRDSHATNEKLFF.